This entry features one T cell receptor beta chain sequence. The data were taken from a study of technical replicates of blood from a handful of donors. Germline CDR1 and CDR2: MDHEN and SYDVKM. This CDR3 is built from 17 residues. The trim removed 4 bases at V and 0 bases at J, leaving 9 bases unmatched. TCRdb keeps only in-frame clones here, not all; method: immunoSEQ multiplex PCR. Here the sample spans 65,000 to 80,000 clones, about 97% being singletons. The receptor's source is a human donor in good health. The gene calls are TRBV28 and TRBJ2-7; the match to TRBD2 covers 10 bases. Sequencing was carried out using T cells isolated from PBMCs. The CDR3: CASSSPGLAVSSYEQYF. Written as DNA, the CDR3 is TGTGCCAGCAGTTCCCCCGGACTAGCGGTGAGCTCCTACGAGCAGTACTTC.